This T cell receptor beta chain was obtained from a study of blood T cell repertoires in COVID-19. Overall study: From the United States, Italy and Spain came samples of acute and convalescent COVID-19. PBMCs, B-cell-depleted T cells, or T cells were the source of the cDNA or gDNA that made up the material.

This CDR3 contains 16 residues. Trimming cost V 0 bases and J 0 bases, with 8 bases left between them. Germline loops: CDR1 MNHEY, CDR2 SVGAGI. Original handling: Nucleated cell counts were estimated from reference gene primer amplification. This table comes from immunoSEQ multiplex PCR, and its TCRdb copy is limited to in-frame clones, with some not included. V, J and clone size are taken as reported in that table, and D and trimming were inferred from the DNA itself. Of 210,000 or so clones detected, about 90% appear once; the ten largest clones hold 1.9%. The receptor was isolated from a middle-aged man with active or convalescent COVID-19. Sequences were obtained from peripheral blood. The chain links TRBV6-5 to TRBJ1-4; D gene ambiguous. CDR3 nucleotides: TGTGCCAGCAGTTACTCCGGCGGAACAACTAATGAAAAACTGTTTTTT. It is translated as CASSYSGGTTNEKLFF.